The 24 T cell receptor beta chains below all came from one sample that was sequenced in a study of blood T cell repertoires in COVID-19. The repertoire was sequenced with immunoSEQ multiplex PCR; TCRdb's copy has only in-frame clones and lacks some. The table has approximately 250,000 clones, around four fifths seen once. Specimen: peripheral blood. These receptors all come from a man in his sixties who had recovered from COVID-19.

The chain is built from TRBV28 and TRBJ1-3, with 11 bases fitting TRBD1. Per germline, CDR1 MDHEN and CDR2 SYDVKM. Unmatched junction bases numbered 6, after V lost 6 bases and J lost 8 bases. The CDR3 has 14 amino acids. The CDR3 protein is CASSWTGGRDTIYF. The CDR3 DNA reads TGTGCCAGCAGCTGGACAGGGGGCAGGGACACCATATATTTT.

The chain couples TRBV7-6 to TRBJ2-2, with 11 positions matching TRBD2. The CDR3 loop spans 16 amino acids. The trim removed 5 bases at V and 2 bases at J, leaving 4 bases unmatched. Germline assignment: CDR1 SGHVS and CDR2 FNYEAQ. In nucleotides, the CDR3 is TGTGCCAGCAGCCCTAGACTAGCGGGAAACACCGGGGAGCTGTTTTTT. Protein product: CASSPRLAGNTGELFF. The variable domain in full, with the rest retrieved from reference TRBV7-6 and TRBJ2-2, is GAGVSQSPRYKVTKRGQDVALRCDPISGHVSLYWYRQALGQGPEFLTYFNYEAQQDKSGLPNDRFSAERPEGSISTLTIQRTEQRDSAMYRCASSPRLAGNTGELFFGEGSRLTVL.

The chain links TRBV29-1 to TRBJ2-5; perhaps TRBD1 as D (7 bases). Trimming cost V 6 bases and J 5 bases, with 19 bases left between them. The germline CDR1 and CDR2 sequences are SQVTM and ANQGSEA. There are 14 residues in the CDR3. The chain's CDR3 is CSVTTTGAGETQYF. CDR3 DNA sequence: TGCAGCGTAACCACAACAGGGGCGGGGGAGACCCAGTACTTC.

The chain's CDR3 is CASSLDFTADTGELFF. Written as DNA, the CDR3 is TGTGCCAGCAGTTTGGATTTCACGGCGGACACCGGGGAGCTGTTTTTT. The chain is built from TRBV6-2 or TRBV6-3 and TRBJ2-2; no clear D gene. This CDR3 has 16 residues. The V end was cut by 4 bases, the J end by 3 bases, with 15 bases between. Germline V gene sequence: CDR1 MNHEY, CDR2 SVGEGT.

V and J are TRBV5-1 and TRBJ2-5, with 10 bases matching TRBD1. Per germline, CDR1 SGHRS and CDR2 YFSETQ. The V gene end was trimmed by 4 bases and the J gene end by 2 bases; junction bases not matched to a gene: 8. CDR3 length equals 16 residues. The CDR3 region is CASSPSWGQGQETQYF. The CDR3 DNA reads TGCGCCAGCAGCCCATCCTGGGGACAGGGGCAAGAGACCCAGTACTTC. Supplemented by reference TRBV5-1 and TRBJ2-5, the full variable domain reads KAGVTQTPRYLIKTRGQQVTLSCSPISGHRSVSWYQQTPGQGLQFLFEYFSETQRNKGNFPGRFSGRQFSNSRSEMNVSTLELGDSALYLCASSPSWGQGQETQYFGPGTRLLVL.

This clone showed up just once. One end of the junction does not line up with germline, which may come from a read error. V is TRBV9 and J is TRBJ2-3; the match to TRBD2 covers 15 bases. The CDR3 runs to 17 residues. Germline V gene sequence: CDR1 SGDLS, CDR2 YYNGEE. CDR3 in amino acids: CASSPGGLAGGLGTQYF. In DNA form, the CDR3 reads TGCGCCAGCAGCCCGGGGGGACTAGCGGGGGGCTTGGGTACGCAGTATTTT.

This chain connects TRBV13 to TRBJ2-7, with D maybe TRBD1 (5 bases). This CDR3 comprises 13 residues. The germline gives CDR1 PRHDT, CDR2 FYEKMQ (reference sequence). The V end lost 4 bases, the J end lost 3 bases, and 10 bases lay between the germline ends. The CDR3 nucleotides read TGTGCCAGCAGCTCATGGGGCGGCTACGAGCAGTACTTC. Translated, it gives CASSSWGGYEQYF. Complete variable domain (other parts from reference TRBV13 and TRBJ2-7): AAGVIQSPRHLIKEKRETATLKCYPIPRHDTVYWYQQGPGQDPQFLISFYEKMQSDKGSIPDRFSAQQFSDYHSELNMSSLELGDSALYFCASSSWGGYEQYFGPGTRLTVT.

V is TRBV5-1 and J is TRBJ2-5, with a tentative D call TRBD1 (5 bases). V was trimmed by 0 bases and J by 3 bases, leaving 6 bases between them. The germline V gene has CDR1 SGHRS and CDR2 YFSETQ. CDR3 length equals 13 residues. Here the CDR3 reads CASSLVREETQYF. The DNA for the CDR3 is TGCGCCAGCAGCTTGGTCAGGGAAGAGACCCAGTACTTC.

The V gene is TRBV7-3, the J gene TRBJ2-5, with D unclear. Trimming pared 1 base from V and 5 bases from J, leaving 14 bases between. Germline V gives CDR1 SGHTA, CDR2 FQGTGA. The CDR3 totals 15 residues. The CDR3 DNA follows: TGTGCCAGCAGCTTAATCCCAGGCTCGTTTGAGACCCAGTACTTC. This sequence encodes CASSLIPGSFETQYF.

This clone is a singleton in its sample. The V and J genes are TRBV2 and TRBJ2-7; D call uncertain. Per germline, CDR1 SNHLY and CDR2 FYNNEI. This CDR3 is built from 11 residues. V lost 3 bases to trimming and J lost 3 bases, with 3 bases between them. CDR3 nucleotides: TGTGCCAGCAGTGACAACTACGAGCAGTACTTC. Its protein is CASSDNYEQYF.

The rearrangement links TRBV5-4 to TRBJ2-5; D ambiguous. This CDR3 spans 14 amino acids. Germline assignment: CDR1 SGHNT and CDR2 YYREEE (reference sequence). Trimming stripped 4 bases from V and 6 bases from J, with 16 bases between. The CDR3 bases are TGTGCCAGCAGCCCGGAAGCGCAAGGAAAGACCCAGTACTTC. Translated: CASSPEAQGKTQYF.

The chain joins TRBV7-3 to TRBJ2-1; TRBD1 might be the D (6 bases). V lost 4 bases and J lost 4, with 14 bases in between. The V gene's germline CDR1 is SGHTA and CDR2 FQGTGA. This CDR3 contains 15 residues. CDR3 DNA sequence: TGTGCCAGCAGCTATAGCACCAGGGGATACAATGAGCAGTTCTTC. This translates into CASSYSTRGYNEQFF.

This clone turned up a few times. The V and J genes are TRBV7-9 and TRBJ2-3; 13 nucleotides align to TRBD2. Trimming cost V 5 bases and J 1 base; bases outside gene matches: 3. The germline CDR1 and CDR2 sequences are SEHNR and FQNEAQ (reference sequence). This CDR3 spans 16 amino acids. CDR3 nucleotide sequence: TGTGCCAGCAGCCCCGGGACTAGCGGGGGCACAGATACGCAGTATTTT. This gives the protein CASSPGTSGGTDTQYF.

The chain carries TRBV11-1 and TRBJ2-3; D is ambiguous. The germline V gene has CDR1 SGHAT and CDR2 FQDESV (reference sequence). The CDR3 sequence is 15 residues long. Deletions cut 5 bases from V and 2 bases from J, with 14 bases between. DNA for the CDR3: TGTGCCAGCAGCCGTAAAGAGAGTTACACAGATACGCAGTATTTT. Protein: CASSRKESYTDTQYF.

J is TRBJ2-1 and V is TRBV5-6; D is ambiguous. V was clipped by 0 bases and J by 9 bases, with 13 bases between them. From germline, CDR1 is SGHDT and CDR2 YYEEEE. This CDR3 is 14 amino acids long. The CDR3 reads CASSLESGLGEQFF. CDR3 in DNA: TGTGCCAGCAGCTTGGAGTCGGGTCTGGGTGAGCAGTTCTTC.

Remarks on this clone: Sequence at one end of the junction differs from germline and may be a read error. The V gene is TRBV7-2, the J gene TRBJ2-7, with 9 bases lining up with TRBD1. This CDR3 has 12 residues. Germline V gives CDR1 SGHTA, CDR2 FQGNSA. In nucleotides, the CDR3 is TGTGCCAGCAGCGGCGGGTTGGGACAGGGTTTCTTC. Protein: CASSGGLGQGFF. The full variable domain, with the rest looked up from reference TRBV7-2 and TRBJ2-7, is GAGVSQSPSNKVTEKGKDVELRCDPISGHTALYWYRQSLGQGLEFLIYFQGNSAPDKSGLPSDRFSAERTGGSVSTLTIQRTQQEDSAVYLCASSGGLGQGFFGPGTRLTVT.

The chain links TRBV27 to TRBJ2-3; possible D gene TRBD2, 6 bases. This CDR3 contains 12 residues. The V and J ends lost 8 bases and 2 bases respectively, with 8 bases between them. Germline V CDR1 and CDR2: MNHEY, SMNVEV (reference sequence). DNA for the CDR3: TGTGCCAGCGGGGGGTACACAGATACGCAGTATTTT. Protein sequence: CASGGYTDTQYF.

The chain has TRBV18 and TRBJ1-4; D remains unclear. The germline V gene has CDR1 KGHSH and CDR2 LQKENI. The CDR3 has 14 amino acids. Trimming cost V 1 base and J 2 bases, with 5 bases left between them. In DNA form, the CDR3 reads TGTGCCAGCTCACCACGCGGGACTAATGAAAAACTGTTTTTT. This gives the protein CASSPRGTNEKLFF.

This clone was detected once. The gene calls are TRBV11-1 and TRBJ2-1; 12 bases map to TRBD2. From germline, CDR1 is SGHAT and CDR2 FQDESV (reference sequence). Unmatched junction bases numbered 7, after V lost 3 bases and J lost 10 bases. The CDR3 consists of 15 residues. CDR3 coding DNA: TGTGCCAGCAGCTTTCGACTAGCGGGAGCGGTCGAGCAGTTCTTC. It codes for CASSFRLAGAVEQFF.

This clone has only a few counts. This chain connects TRBV18 to TRBJ1-5; the D is unclear. The V and J ends lost 2 bases and 3 bases respectively, with 14 bases between them. The CDR3 length is 16 residues. From germline, CDR1 is KGHSH and CDR2 LQKENI. The DNA of the CDR3 is TGTGCCAGCTCACCAGGGTCCGGGAACCTCAATCAGCCCCAGCATTTT. Protein sequence: CASSPGSGNLNQPQHF.

The chain carries TRBV7-9 and TRBJ2-3, with 7 positions matching TRBD2. The CDR3 has 15 residues. The J segment lost 2 bases and the V segment lost 0 bases, leaving 2 bases of the junction unmatched. CDR1 and CDR2 (germline): SEHNR, FQNEAQ (reference sequence). In DNA form, the CDR3 reads TGTGCCAGCAGCTTAGCCTGGGACTACACAGATACGCAGTATTTT. Translated: CASSLAWDYTDTQYF.

This sequence joins TRBV5-4 and TRBJ2-1; 7 bases fit TRBD2. Germline CDR1 and CDR2: SGHNT and YYREEE (reference sequence). V gave up 2 bases and J gave up 8 bases; unmatched junction bases: 7. This CDR3 has 14 residues. CDR3 residues: CASSFSAGDDEQFF. The CDR3 region has the DNA TGTGCCAGCAGCTTTTCGGCGGGAGACGATGAGCAGTTCTTC.

The gene calls are TRBV7-9 and TRBJ1-1; 9 nucleotides line up with TRBD1. Germline V gene sequence: CDR1 SEHNR, CDR2 FQNEAQ (reference sequence). Trimming at V came to 4 bases and at J to 6 bases, leaving 6 bases not matched to a gene. The CDR3 is 14 residues long. The CDR3 DNA follows: TGTGCCAGCAGCTCCGGGACAGGGTTTTCTGAAGCTTTCTTT. The encoded protein is CASSSGTGFSEAFF.

The chain has TRBV11-2 and TRBJ1-2, with 9 bases lining up with TRBD1. The germline CDR1 and CDR2 sequences are SGHAT and FQNNGV. After removal of 5 bases from V and 5 bases from J, the junction contained 9 bases not matched to a gene. The CDR3 sequence is 15 residues long. CDR3 in amino acids: CASSPGQGTRYGYTF. In DNA form, the CDR3 reads TGTGCCAGCAGCCCAGGACAGGGGACTCGGTATGGCTACACCTTC.